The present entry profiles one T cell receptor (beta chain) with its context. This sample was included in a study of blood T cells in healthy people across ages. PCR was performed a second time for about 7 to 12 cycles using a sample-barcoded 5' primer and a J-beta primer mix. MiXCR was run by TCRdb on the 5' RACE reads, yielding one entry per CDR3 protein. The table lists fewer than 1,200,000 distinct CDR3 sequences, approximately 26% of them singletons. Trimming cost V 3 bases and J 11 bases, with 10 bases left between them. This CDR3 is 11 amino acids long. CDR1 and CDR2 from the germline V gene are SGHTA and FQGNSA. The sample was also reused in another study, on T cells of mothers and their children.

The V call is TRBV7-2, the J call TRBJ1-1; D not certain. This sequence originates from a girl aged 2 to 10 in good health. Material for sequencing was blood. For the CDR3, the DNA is TGTGCCAGCAGCTTGTATGGAGGCGCTTTCTTT. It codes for CASSLYGGAFF.